These 14 T cell receptor beta chains share one sample of origin, sequenced in a study of type 1 regulatory T cells. No antigens are known for them. Each CDR3 protein gets one entry after TCRdb re-called the reads with MiXCR. Among around 62,000 distinct CDR3 sequences, around 63% were seen once, and the ten largest hold 7% to 9.5%. Sequencing was performed on cultured T cells, either the whole culture or a sorted T cell fraction (not recorded which). The subset here: Tr1-enriched cell product generated in vitro against host alloantigens. These receptor sequences come from a human donor in good health.

This clonotype has a single count. The rearrangement uses TRBV9 and TRBJ2-5; the D gene is possibly TRBD1 (6 bases). V was shortened by 0 bases and J by 2 bases, with 11 bases between the two germline ends. The CDR3 length is 15 residues. Germline CDR1 reads SGDLS; CDR2 reads YYNGEE. This CDR3 reads CASSVGGQLQETQYF. DNA of the CDR3: TGTGCCAGCAGCGTAGGCGGACAGCTTCAAGAGACCCAGTACTTC.

This clonotype was detected only a few times. This sequence joins TRBV14 and TRBJ1-1; D is ambiguous. Germline V gives CDR1 SGHDN, CDR2 FVKESK. There are 16 residues in the CDR3. Trimming stripped 0 bases from V and 0 bases from J, with 11 bases between. Here the CDR3 reads CASSQDLGSVNTEAFF. The CDR3 DNA reads as TGTGCCAGCAGCCAAGATCTGGGCAGTGTGAACACTGAAGCTTTCTTT.

CDR3 nucleotides: TGCGCCAGCGCACCGTTGGCTAGCGATGAGCAGTTCTTC. Translated, it gives CASAPLASDEQFF. This chain links TRBV5-1 with TRBJ2-1; perhaps TRBD2 as D (6 bases). Trimming took 7 bases from V and 8 from J, leaving 16 bases between them. The CDR3 consists of 13 residues. Per the germline V gene, CDR1 is SGHRS and CDR2 is YFSETQ.

The chain has TRBV29-1 and TRBJ2-1; unclear D gene. In germline, CDR1 is SQVTM, CDR2 ANQGSEA. This CDR3 spans 13 amino acids. Deletions cut 4 bases from V and 9 bases from J, with 16 bases between. CDR3 coding DNA: TGCAGCGTTGTGGCGTCGTGGTCTACTGAGCAGTTCTTC. It specifies CSVVASWSTEQFF.

The chain uses TRBV5-1 and TRBJ1-1; 7 bases are a match to TRBD1. J lost 1 base, V lost 4 bases, and 4 bases had no gene match. The germline V gene has CDR1 SGHRS and CDR2 YFSETQ. The CDR3 is made up of 14 amino acids. The CDR3 spells CASSVTGQNTEAFF. The CDR3 region has the DNA TGCGCCAGCAGCGTGACAGGGCAGAACACTGAAGCTTTCTTT.

V is TRBV6-2 or TRBV6-3 and J is TRBJ2-1; maybe TRBD2 (5 bases). V was trimmed by 4 bases and J by 0 bases, leaving 10 bases between them. The CDR3 spans 15 residues. Germline V gene data show CDR1 as MNHEY and CDR2 as SVGEGT. The CDR3 bases are TGTGCCAGCAGTTTGGGAGTAGCCTCCTACAATGAGCAGTTCTTC. Translating gives CASSLGVASYNEQFF.

The chain has TRBV5-1 and TRBJ2-7, with D tentatively TRBD2 (5 bases). Trimming left V 3 bases short and J 2 bases short, with 9 bases between. The germline V gene has CDR1 SGHRS and CDR2 YFSETQ. The CDR3 loop spans 13 amino acids. CDR3: CASSSGLPYEQYF. The CDR3 nucleotides read TGCGCCAGCAGCTCCGGACTCCCCTACGAGCAGTACTTC.

V and J are TRBV5-4 and TRBJ2-1; the match to TRBD2 covers 9 bases. Germline V lookup: CDR1 SGHNT, CDR2 YYREEE (reference sequence). The CDR3 consists of 15 residues. Losses at the gene ends were 3 bases for V and 7 bases for J; bases not matched to a gene: 8. DNA for the CDR3: TGTGCCAGCAGCTCAGCGGGAGGAGGTTGGAATGAGCAGTTCTTC. Translation: CASSSAGGGWNEQFF.

The chain is built from TRBV6-5 and TRBJ2-1, with 10 bases matching TRBD2. CDR3 length equals 17 residues. From germline, CDR1 is MNHEY and CDR2 SVGAGI. Trimming cost V 6 bases and J 0 bases; bases outside gene matches: 8. The CDR3 region is CASRYRTSGLSYNEQFF. The CDR3 DNA reads as TGTGCCAGCAGATATCGGACTAGCGGCCTCTCCTACAATGAGCAGTTCTTC.

Points on this clonotype: A much larger clone is a single base away; this may be a read error. The J gene is TRBJ2-1, the V gene TRBV3-1, with TRBD2 matching over 11 bases. CDR1 LGHDT and CDR2 YNNKEL come from the germline V gene (reference sequence). CDR3 size: 16 residues. CDR3 amino acids: CDSSRGLAGSYNEQFF. Here the CDR3 DNA reads TGTGACAGCAGCCGCGGACTAGCGGGCTCCTACAATGAGCAGTTCTTC.

A few counts support this clonotype. This rearrangement joins TRBV2 to TRBJ2-3; D not certain. The germline V gene has CDR1 SNHLY and CDR2 FYNNEI. This CDR3 region has 13 residues. V lost 7 bases, J lost 6 bases, and 14 bases lay in between. In DNA form, the CDR3 reads TGTGCCAGCACGGCGAGCTTGGTTGATACGCAGTATTTT. Amino acids: CASTASLVDTQYF.

The V call is TRBV27, the J call TRBJ1-2, with 10 bases fitting TRBD1. Trimming at V came to 7 bases and at J to 6 bases, leaving 11 bases not matched to a gene. The CDR3 extends over 15 amino acids. Looked up from germline, CDR1 is MNHEY and CDR2 is SMNVEV (reference sequence). The CDR3 region is CASTVSGTGVHGYTF. The CDR3 DNA reads TGTGCCAGCACTGTGTCCGGGACAGGGGTCCATGGCTACACCTTC.

The genes are TRBV27 and TRBJ2-1; 7 bases fit TRBD2. Germline V gene data show CDR1 as MNHEY and CDR2 as SMNVEV (reference sequence). V lost 5 bases to trimming and J lost 8 bases; unmatched junction nucleotides: 6. The CDR3 consists of 13 residues. Written as DNA, the CDR3 is TGTGCCAGCAGTAAAAGGGAGGGCGATGAGCAGTTCTTC. Translated, it gives CASSKREGDEQFF.

This chain connects TRBV5-4 to TRBJ2-3; 7 bases are a match to TRBD2. Germline CDR1 reads SGHNT; CDR2 reads YYREEE (reference sequence). CDR3 length: 15 residues. With 4 bases clipped from V and 1 base from J, the junction kept 6 bases outside the gene matches. The CDR3 coding sequence is TGTGCCAGCAGCGCTAGCGGATACCGCACAGATACGCAGTATTTT. Encoded protein: CASSASGYRTDTQYF.